What follows are 22 T cell receptor beta chains derived from one specimen sequenced in a study of tumor-infiltrating lymphocytes in primary liver carcinoma. A constant-region primer served to make TCR beta cDNA from roughly 480 ng total RNA. Slightly modified ARM-PCR served as the procedure for the TCR beta libraries. These libraries came from three rounds of nested multiplex PCR. Forward primers for TRBV1-TRBV30 and a C-beta reverse primer served the first two PCR rounds, at 10 cycles each. TCRdb used MiXCR to reprocess the multiplex PCR reads, holding one entry per CDR3 protein. Counted here are about 330,000 distinct CDR3 sequences, about 61% occurring once; the ten biggest clones make up under 8%. Germline DNA was extracted too, while blood RNA derived from unsorted whole blood. Sequencing input: peripheral blood. These receptors originate from a man aged 35-49 years with primary liver carcinoma and hepatitis B virus infection.

As for this clonotype: A single base separates this from a much larger clone, so it may be a read error. The chain joins TRBV10-3 to TRBJ2-7, with TRBD1 matching 7 bases. Germline V CDR1 and CDR2: ENHRY, SYGVKD. V lost 6 bases to trimming and J lost 2 bases; unmatched junction nucleotides: 7. This CDR3 is built from 14 residues. CDR3 region: CAISISGQTYEQYF. DNA for the CDR3: TGTGCCATCAGCATATCGGGACAGACCTACGAGCAGTACTTC.

Regarding this clonotype: Its ends do not fully match the called genes, so a read error is possible. The chain joins TRBV12-3 or TRBV12-4 to TRBJ2-5, with D uncertain. The CDR3 is 13 residues long. CDR3 sequence: CTSSLDVQETQYF. CDR3 coding DNA: TGTACCAGCAGTTTGGATGTCCAAGAGACCCAGTACTTC.

A remark on this clonotype: Since a much larger clone is just one base distant, this may be a read error. The J gene is TRBJ2-5, the V gene TRBV6-1; TRBD2 aligns across 7 bases. This CDR3 is built from 12 residues. Germline V gives CDR1 MNHNS, CDR2 SASEGT. The CDR3 DNA reads TGTGCCAGCAGCGACACCGGGACTATCTTTGTCTTC. Its translation is CASSDTGTIFVF.

Details on this clonotype: A much larger clone lies one base from this, so it may be a read error. The chain employs TRBV10-3 and TRBJ1-2; D unresolved. The V gene lost 4 bases and the J gene lost 8 bases, with 14 bases spanning the gap. Germline CDR1 ENHRY, CDR2 SYGVKD. This CDR3 has 13 amino acids. The CDR3 bases are TGTGCCATCAGTGTCACTTCCGCCAAGGGCTACACCTTC. It encodes CAISVTSAKGYTF.

For this clonotype: The germline gene is not matched at one end of the junction; a read error may be the cause. The chain has TRBV6-1 and TRBJ1-1; 9 positions agree with TRBD1. There are 12 residues in the CDR3. Germline CDR1 is MNHNS and CDR2 is SASEGT. The chain's CDR3 is CGSRKGTGRALF. Written as DNA, the CDR3 is TGTGGCAGCAGGAAGGGGACAGGGAGGGCTCTCTTT.

Note on this clonotype: Possible read error: a much larger clone is one base away. V is TRBV12-3 or TRBV12-4 and J is TRBJ2-3; tentatively, D is TRBD1 or TRBD2 (5 bases each). CDR3 length equals 13 residues. CDR3 amino acids: CASSIGVGDTRYF. The CDR3 nucleotides read TGTGCCAGCAGTATAGGGGTGGGGGATACGCGGTATTTT.

The chain links TRBV5-1 to TRBJ2-3, with D unclear. The CDR3 is made up of 14 amino acids. V was trimmed by 2 bases and J by 3 bases, leaving 10 bases between them. Germline loops: CDR1 SGHRS, CDR2 YFSETQ. DNA of the CDR3: TGCGCCAGCAGCTTTGGTCAAGAGACAGATACGCAGTATTTT. It encodes CASSFGQETDTQYF.

This chain's CDR3 is CKVGLGISVSGEQFF. CDR3 nucleotide sequence: TGCAAAGTCGGGTTGGGGATTAGCGTTTCCGGTGAGCAGTTCTTC. The chain couples TRBV29-1 to TRBJ2-1; D is perhaps TRBD2 (5 bases). Looked up from germline, CDR1 is SQVTM and CDR2 is ANQGSEA. The CDR3 sequence is 15 residues long.

This clonotype was detected ten times or more. The rearrangement uses TRBV4-2 and TRBJ2-2, with 9 bases aligning to TRBD2. The CDR3 totals 16 residues. With 1 base clipped from V and 1 base from J, the junction kept 1 base outside the gene matches. Germline assignment: CDR1 LGHNA and CDR2 YNFKEQ. The CDR3 bases are TGTGCCAGCAGCCAAGGACTAGCGGTGAACACCGGGGAGCTGTTTTTT. This codes for CASSQGLAVNTGELFF.

A note on this clonotype: The conserved phenylalanine or tryptophan normally closing the CDR3 is absent here, so this likely arose from a read error. V gene TRBV11-2 combines with J gene TRBJ2-1; the D gene is possibly TRBD1 (5 bases). There are 16 residues in the CDR3. Germline CDR1 reads SGHAT; CDR2 reads FQNNGV. V lost 9 bases and J lost 1, with 19 bases in between. The CDR3 region has the DNA TGTGCCAGGAGCCCCAGGGAAGGCGAATCCTACAATGAGCAGTTCCTC. Amino acids: CARSPREGESYNEQFL.

Remarks on this clonotype: The junction shows a germline mismatch at one end, possibly a read error. The chain carries TRBV11-3 and TRBJ1-1, with D possibly matching TRBD1 (6 bases). The CDR3 covers 15 residues. In germline, CDR1 is SGHNT, CDR2 YENEEA. This chain's CDR3 is CASCTSPGVRTDAFF. The CDR3 bases are TGTGCCAGCTGCACTTCCCCAGGGGTGCGAACTGATGCTTTCTTT.

As for this clonotype: This clone may be a read error of a much larger clone one base away. The chain carries TRBV6-5 and TRBJ2-7; tentatively, D is TRBD2 (5 bases). CDR3 length: 14 amino acids. V was pared by 1 base and J by 2 bases, with 9 bases between. Germline CDR1 and CDR2: MNHEY and SVGAGI. This CDR3 is CASSYFGNTYEQYF. The CDR3 nucleotides are TGTGCCAGCAGTTACTTCGGGAATACCTACGAGCAGTACTTC.

This clonotype was counted many times. The V and J genes are TRBV6-1 and TRBJ2-5, with a weak D call TRBD2 (6 bases). V was cut by 0 bases and J by 7 bases, with 9 bases left in between. Germline V gene lookup returns CDR1 MNHNS and CDR2 SASEGT. CDR3 length: 13 residues. The DNA for the CDR3 is TGTGCCAGCAGTGAAGCGGGGGGTGGGACCCAGTACTTC. The encoded protein is CASSEAGGGTQYF.

A word on this clonotype: A much larger clone sits a single nucleotide away, making a read error possible. The genes are TRBV4-1 and TRBJ2-7, with 8 bases fitting TRBD1. The germline gives CDR1 MGHRA, CDR2 YSYEKL. The V and J ends lost 0 bases and 4 bases, in that order; junction bases with no gene match: 8. The CDR3 totals 16 residues. CDR3: CASSQEKKRQGYEQYF. In DNA form, the CDR3 reads TGCGCCAGCAGCCAAGAGAAGAAGAGACAGGGGTACGAGCAGTACTTC.

This clonotype was seen repeatedly, ten times or more. The V and J genes are TRBV6-2 or TRBV6-3 and TRBJ2-1; the match to TRBD1 covers 12 bases. The CDR3 extends over 14 amino acids. Germline CDR1 MNHEY, CDR2 SVGEGT. Germline trimming cut 7 bases from V and 6 bases from J; bases unmatched to any gene: 4. The CDR3 sequence: CASTRDRGLNEQFF. CDR3 DNA sequence: TGTGCCAGCACACGGGACAGGGGGCTCAATGAGCAGTTCTTC.

Turning to this clonotype: Mismatch with germline at one junction end may stem from a read error. The genes are TRBV5-5 and TRBJ2-7, with TRBD2 matching over 8 bases. CDR1 and CDR2 (germline): SGHKS, YYEKEE (reference sequence). The CDR3 is 16 amino acids. The CDR3 protein is CAGSRGGAAVSYEQYF. CDR3 nucleotides: TGTGCCGGCAGCCGGGGGGGGGCCGCGGTTTCCTACGAGCAGTACTTC. Full variable domain (missing parts from reference TRBV5-5 and TRBJ2-7): DAGVTQSPTHLIKTRGQQVTLRCSPISGHKSVSWYQQVLGQGPQFIFQYYEKEERGRGNFPDRFSARQFPNYSSELNVNALLLGDSALYLCAGSRGGAAVSYEQYFGPGTRLTVT.

This clonotype was picked up a small number of times. Possible read error: a much larger clone is one base away. The chain combines TRBV4-3 with TRBJ2-7; either TRBD1 or TRBD2 may supply D (5 bases each). The CDR3 runs 14 residues. Germline V gene lookup returns CDR1 LGHNA and CDR2 YSLEER. CDR3 nucleotides: TGCGACAGCAGCCAAGAGGGGTTAGCGCGCGAGCAGTACTTC. Protein sequence: CDSSQEGLAREQYF.

The CDR3 here is CASNYRLTVANEQFF. The CDR3 bases are TGCGCCAGCAACTATCGCCTGACTGTCGCCAATGAGCAGTTCTTC. The chain couples TRBV5-1 to TRBJ2-1; D ambiguous. CDR1 is SGHRS and CDR2 is YFSETQ in the germline V gene. This CDR3 spans 15 amino acids. Between the trimmed V and J ends, which lost 6 bases and 6 bases, there was a span of 19 bases.

This chain joins TRBV6-2 or TRBV6-3 and TRBJ2-7; D ambiguous. CDR1 MNHEY and CDR2 SVGEGT come from the germline V gene. CDR3 size: 13 residues. V was shortened by 6 bases and J by 3 bases, with 12 bases between the two germline ends. The CDR3 protein is CASRSSACYEQYF. Here the CDR3 DNA reads TGTGCCAGCAGGTCCTCGGCATGCTACGAGCAGTACTTC.

As to this clonotype: The junction departs from the called germline gene at one end, perhaps through a read error. The J gene is TRBJ2-7, the V gene TRBV10-2, with D unresolved. CDR3 length equals 12 residues. Per germline, CDR1 WSHSY and CDR2 SAAADI. The CDR3 is CAISEAGQKKYF. CDR3 DNA: TGTGCCATCAGTGAAGCCGGGCAAAAGAAATACTTC.

Comments on this clonotype: This is likely a read error, given that the CDR3 carries no conserved phenylalanine or tryptophan at its end. The chain employs TRBV6-2 or TRBV6-3 and TRBJ1-5; D not resolved. This CDR3 is built from 17 residues. Germline V gene sequence: CDR1 MNHEY, CDR2 SVGEGT. With 8 bases removed from V and 1 base from J, the gap between germline ends came to 21 bases. The CDR3 here is CASGSSWREVSNQPQHS. CDR3 DNA sequence: TGTGCCAGCGGATCGAGTTGGAGGGAGGTCAGCAATCAGCCCCAGCATTCT.

This clonotype was observed many times. V is TRBV29-1 and J is TRBJ2-7; TRBD1 or TRBD2 may be the D gene (5 bases each). The germline V gene encodes CDR1 SQVTM and CDR2 ANQGSEA. The CDR3 totals 13 residues. Between the trimmed V and J ends, which lost 6 bases and 4 bases, there was a span of 16 bases. For the CDR3, the DNA is TGCAGCGTCCGGGGAGTATCAGGGTACGAGCAGTACTTC. Residues: CSVRGVSGYEQYF.